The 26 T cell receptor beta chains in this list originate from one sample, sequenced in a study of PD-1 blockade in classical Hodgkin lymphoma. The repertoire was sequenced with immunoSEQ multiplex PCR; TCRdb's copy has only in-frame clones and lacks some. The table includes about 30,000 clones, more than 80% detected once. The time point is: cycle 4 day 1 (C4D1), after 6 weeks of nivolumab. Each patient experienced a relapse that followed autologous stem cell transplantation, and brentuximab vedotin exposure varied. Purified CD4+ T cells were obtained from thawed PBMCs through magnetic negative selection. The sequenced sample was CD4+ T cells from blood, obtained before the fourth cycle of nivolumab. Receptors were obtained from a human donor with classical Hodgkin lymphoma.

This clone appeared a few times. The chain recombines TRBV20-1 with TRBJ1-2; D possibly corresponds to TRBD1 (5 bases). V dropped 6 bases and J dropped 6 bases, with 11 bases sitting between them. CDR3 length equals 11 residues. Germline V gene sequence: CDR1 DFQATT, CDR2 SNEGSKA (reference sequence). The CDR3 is CSAEPRDGYTF. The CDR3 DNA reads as TGCAGTGCCGAGCCCAGGGATGGCTACACCTTC.

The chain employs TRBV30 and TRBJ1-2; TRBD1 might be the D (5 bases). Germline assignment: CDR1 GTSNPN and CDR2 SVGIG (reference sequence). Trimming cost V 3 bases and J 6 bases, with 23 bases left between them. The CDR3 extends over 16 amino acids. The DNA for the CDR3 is TGTGCCTGGAGCCTTCGTGCTGGGGGGTCAGTTCATGGCTACACCTTC. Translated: CAWSLRAGGSVHGYTF. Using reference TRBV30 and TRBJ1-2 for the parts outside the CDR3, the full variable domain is SQTIHQWPATLVQPVGSPLSLECTVEGTSNPNLYWYRQAAGRGLQLLFYSVGIGQISSEVPQNLSASRPQDRQFILSSKKLLLSDSGFYLCAWSLRAGGSVHGYTFGSGTRLTVV.

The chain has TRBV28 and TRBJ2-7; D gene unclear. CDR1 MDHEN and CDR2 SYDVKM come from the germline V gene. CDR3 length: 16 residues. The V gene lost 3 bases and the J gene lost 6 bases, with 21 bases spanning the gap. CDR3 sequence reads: CASSFEKGIGFAEQYF. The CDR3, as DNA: TGTGCCAGCAGTTTCGAAAAAGGGATCGGTTTCGCCGAGCAGTACTTC.

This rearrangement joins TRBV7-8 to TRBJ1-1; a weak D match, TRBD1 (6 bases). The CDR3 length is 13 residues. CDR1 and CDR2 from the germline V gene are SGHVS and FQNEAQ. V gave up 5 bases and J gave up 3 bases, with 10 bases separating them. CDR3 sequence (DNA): TGTGCCAGCAGCGCACAGGGAGACACTGAAGCTTTCTTT. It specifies CASSAQGDTEAFF.

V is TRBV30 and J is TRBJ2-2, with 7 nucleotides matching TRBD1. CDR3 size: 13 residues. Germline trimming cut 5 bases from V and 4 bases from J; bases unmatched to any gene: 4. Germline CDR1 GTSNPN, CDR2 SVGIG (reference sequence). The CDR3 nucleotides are TGTGCCTGGTACAACAGGGGCACCGGGGAGCTGTTTTTT. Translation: CAWYNRGTGELFF.

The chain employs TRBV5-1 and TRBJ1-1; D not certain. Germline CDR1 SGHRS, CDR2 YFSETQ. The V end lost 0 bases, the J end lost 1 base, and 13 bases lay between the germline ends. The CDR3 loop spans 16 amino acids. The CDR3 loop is CASSLVPTGKNTEAFF. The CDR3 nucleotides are TGCGCCAGCAGCTTGGTTCCTACGGGAAAGAACACTGAAGCTTTCTTT. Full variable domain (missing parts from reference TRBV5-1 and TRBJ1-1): KAGVTQTPRYLIKTRGQQVTLSCSPISGHRSVSWYQQTPGQGLQFLFEYFSETQRNKGNFPGRFSGRQFSNSRSEMNVSTLELGDSALYLCASSLVPTGKNTEAFFGQGTRLTVV.

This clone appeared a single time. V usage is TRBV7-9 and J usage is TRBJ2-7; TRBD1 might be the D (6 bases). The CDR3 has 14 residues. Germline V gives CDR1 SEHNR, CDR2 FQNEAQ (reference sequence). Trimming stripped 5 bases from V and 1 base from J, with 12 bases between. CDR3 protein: CASSHREISYEQYF. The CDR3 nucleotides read TGTGCCAGCAGCCACAGGGAGATTTCCTACGAGCAGTACTTC.

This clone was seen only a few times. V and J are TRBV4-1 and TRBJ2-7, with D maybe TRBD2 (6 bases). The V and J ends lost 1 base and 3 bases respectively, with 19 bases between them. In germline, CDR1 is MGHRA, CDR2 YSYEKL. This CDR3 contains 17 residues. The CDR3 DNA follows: TGCGCCAGCAGCCAAGTGACGGTCGGCGCGCGGGACTACGAGCAGTACTTC. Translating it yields CASSQVTVGARDYEQYF.

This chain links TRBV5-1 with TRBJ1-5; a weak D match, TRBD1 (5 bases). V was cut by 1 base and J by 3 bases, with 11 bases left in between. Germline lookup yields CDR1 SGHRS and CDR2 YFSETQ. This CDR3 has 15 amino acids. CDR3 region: CASSLSSGYNQPQHF. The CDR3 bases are TGCGCCAGCAGCTTGAGCTCAGGGTACAATCAGCCCCAGCATTTT.

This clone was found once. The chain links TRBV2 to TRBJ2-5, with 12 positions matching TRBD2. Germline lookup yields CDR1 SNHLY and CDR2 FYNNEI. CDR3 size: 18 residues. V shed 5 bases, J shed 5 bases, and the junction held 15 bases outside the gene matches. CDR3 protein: CASSLAGLAGGPVETQYF. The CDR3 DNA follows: TGTGCCAGCAGTCTAGCTGGCCTAGCGGGGGGGCCGGTGGAGACCCAGTACTTC. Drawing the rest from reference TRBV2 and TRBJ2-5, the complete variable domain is EPEVTQTPSHQVTQMGQEVILRCVPISNHLYFYWYRQILGQKVEFLVSFYNNEISEKSEIFDDQFSVERPDGSNFTLKIRSTKLEDSAMYFCASSLAGLAGGPVETQYFGPGTRLLVL.

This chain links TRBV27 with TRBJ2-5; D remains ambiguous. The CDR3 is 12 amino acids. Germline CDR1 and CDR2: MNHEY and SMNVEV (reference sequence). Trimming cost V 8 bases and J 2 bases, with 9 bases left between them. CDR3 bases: TGTGCCAGCCGCACAGCTCAAGAGACCCAGTACTTC. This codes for CASRTAQETQYF.

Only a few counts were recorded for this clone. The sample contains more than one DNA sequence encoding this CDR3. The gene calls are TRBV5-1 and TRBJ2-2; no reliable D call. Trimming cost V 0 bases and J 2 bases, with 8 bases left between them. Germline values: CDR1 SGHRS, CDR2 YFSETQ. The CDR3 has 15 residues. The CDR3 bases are TGCGCCAGCAGCTTGGTAGGCAGCAACACCGGGGAGCTGTTTTTT. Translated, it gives CASSLVGSNTGELFF.

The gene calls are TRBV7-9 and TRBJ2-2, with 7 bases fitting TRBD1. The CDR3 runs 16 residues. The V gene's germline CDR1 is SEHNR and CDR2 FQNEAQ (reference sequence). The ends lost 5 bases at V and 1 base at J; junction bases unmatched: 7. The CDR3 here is CASSPQGQENTGELFF. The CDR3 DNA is TGTGCCAGCAGCCCACAAGGACAGGAGAACACCGGGGAGCTGTTTTTT.

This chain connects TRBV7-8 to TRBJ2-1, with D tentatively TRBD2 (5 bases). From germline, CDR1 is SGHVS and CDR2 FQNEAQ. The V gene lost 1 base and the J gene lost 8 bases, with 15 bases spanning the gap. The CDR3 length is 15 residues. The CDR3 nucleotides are TGTGCCAGCAGCTTAGAGGACTTAATACGGCATGAGCAGTTCTTC. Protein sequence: CASSLEDLIRHEQFF.

CDR3 nucleotides: TGTGCCAGCAGCTTACCAGGCGGCTCGGATATGAACACTGAAGCTTTCTTT. Encoded protein: CASSLPGGSDMNTEAFF. V is TRBV7-9 and J is TRBJ1-1; D unresolved. The V end was cut by 2 bases, the J end by 0 bases, with 16 bases between. Germline V gives CDR1 SEHNR, CDR2 FQNEAQ (reference sequence). This CDR3 has 17 residues.

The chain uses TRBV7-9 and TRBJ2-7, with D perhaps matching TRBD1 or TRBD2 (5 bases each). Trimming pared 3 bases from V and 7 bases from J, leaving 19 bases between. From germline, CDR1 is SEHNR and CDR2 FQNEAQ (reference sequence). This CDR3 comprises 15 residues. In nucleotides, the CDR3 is TGTGCCAGCAGCTTCGAGGGGACCGTGGTGGGGGAGCAGTACTTC. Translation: CASSFEGTVVGEQYF.

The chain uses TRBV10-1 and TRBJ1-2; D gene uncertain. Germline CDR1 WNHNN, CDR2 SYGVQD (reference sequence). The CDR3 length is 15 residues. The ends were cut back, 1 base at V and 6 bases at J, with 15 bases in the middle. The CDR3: CASSELRGGMNGYTF. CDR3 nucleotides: TGCGCCAGCAGTGAGTTAAGAGGCGGGATGAATGGCTACACCTTC.

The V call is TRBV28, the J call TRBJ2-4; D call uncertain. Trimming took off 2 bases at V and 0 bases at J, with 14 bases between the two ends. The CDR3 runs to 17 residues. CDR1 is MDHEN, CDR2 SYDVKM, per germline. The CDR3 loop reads CASSLDSVILAKNIQYF. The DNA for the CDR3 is TGTGCCAGCAGTTTAGATTCCGTTATCCTAGCCAAAAACATTCAGTACTTC.

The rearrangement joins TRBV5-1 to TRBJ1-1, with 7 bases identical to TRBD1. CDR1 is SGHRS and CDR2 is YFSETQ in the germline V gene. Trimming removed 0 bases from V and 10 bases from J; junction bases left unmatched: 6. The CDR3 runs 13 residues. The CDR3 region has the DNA TGCGCCAGCAGCTTGGGACAGGGAGGTATAGCTTTCTTT. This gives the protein CASSLGQGGIAFF.

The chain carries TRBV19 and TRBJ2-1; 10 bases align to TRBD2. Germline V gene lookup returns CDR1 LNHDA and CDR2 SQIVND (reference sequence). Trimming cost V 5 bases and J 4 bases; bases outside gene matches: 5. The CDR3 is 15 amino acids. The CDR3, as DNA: TGTGCCAGTAGTTCCCAGCGGGGGGGGTACAATGAGCAGTTCTTC. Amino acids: CASSSQRGGYNEQFF. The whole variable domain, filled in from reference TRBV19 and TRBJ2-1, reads DGGITQSPKYLFRKEGQNVTLSCEQNLNHDAMYWYRQDPGQGLRLIYYSQIVNDFQKGDIAEGYSVSREKKESFPLTVTSAQKNPTAFYLCASSSQRGGYNEQFFGPGTRLTVL.

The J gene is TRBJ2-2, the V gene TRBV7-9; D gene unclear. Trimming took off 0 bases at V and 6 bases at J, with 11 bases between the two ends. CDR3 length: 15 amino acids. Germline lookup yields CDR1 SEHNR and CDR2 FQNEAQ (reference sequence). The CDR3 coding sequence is TGTGCCAGCAGCTTAGCGACGCCTACCGCCGGGGAGCTGTTTTTT. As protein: CASSLATPTAGELFF.

As DNA, the CDR3 is TGTGCCAGCAGTGGCGGACAGGGTCTTTTTTCTGGGGCCAACGTCCTGACTTTC. It encodes CASSGGQGLFSGANVLTF. V usage is TRBV28 and J usage is TRBJ2-6, with 8 nucleotides matching TRBD1. V gave up 5 bases and J gave up 1 base; unmatched junction bases: 10. The germline V gene has CDR1 MDHEN and CDR2 SYDVKM. The CDR3 covers 18 residues. The full variable domain, with the rest looked up from reference TRBV28 and TRBJ2-6, is DVKVTQSSRYLVKRTGEKVFLECVQDMDHENMFWYRQDPGLGLRLIYFSYDVKMKEKGDIPEGYSVSREKKERFSLILESASTNQTSMYLCASSGGQGLFSGANVLTFGAGSRLTVL.

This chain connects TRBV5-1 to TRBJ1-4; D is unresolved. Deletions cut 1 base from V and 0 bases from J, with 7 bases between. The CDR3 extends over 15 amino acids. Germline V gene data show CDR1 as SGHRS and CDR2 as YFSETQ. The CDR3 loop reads CASSLTGTTNEKLFF. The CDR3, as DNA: TGCGCCAGCAGCTTGACCGGTACAACTAATGAAAAACTGTTTTTT.

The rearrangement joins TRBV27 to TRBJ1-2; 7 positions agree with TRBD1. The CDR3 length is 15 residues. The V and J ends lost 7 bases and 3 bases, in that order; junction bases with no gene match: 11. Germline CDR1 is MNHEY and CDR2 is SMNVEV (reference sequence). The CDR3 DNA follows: TGTGCCAGCAATTCCTTGACAGGGTCGGACTATGGCTACACCTTC. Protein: CASNSLTGSDYGYTF.

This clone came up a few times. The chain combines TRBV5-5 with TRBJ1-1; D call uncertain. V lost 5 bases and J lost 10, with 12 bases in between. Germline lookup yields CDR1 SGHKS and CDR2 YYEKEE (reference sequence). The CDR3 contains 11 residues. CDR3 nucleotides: TGTGCCAGCAGTTCCGGGCCTGGAGCTTTCTTT. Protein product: CASSSGPGAFF.

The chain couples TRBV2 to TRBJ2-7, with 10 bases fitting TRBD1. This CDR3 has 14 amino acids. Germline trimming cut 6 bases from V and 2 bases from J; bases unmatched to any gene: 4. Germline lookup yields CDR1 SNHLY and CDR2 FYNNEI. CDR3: CASRTGGLTYEQYF. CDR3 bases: TGTGCCAGCAGGACAGGGGGCTTGACCTACGAGCAGTACTTC.